One and the same sample provided the 31 T cell receptor beta chains below, sequenced in a study of blood T cell repertoires in COVID-19. Libraries were prepared by immunoSEQ multiplex PCR; TCRdb keeps only in-frame clonotypes and omits some of them. The sample shows approximately 230,000 clones, just over 85% of them seen only once. Sample: PBMCs or T cells enriched from blood (not recorded which). These receptor sequences come from a man aged 35 to 55 who had recovered from COVID-19.

The chain carries TRBV7-2 and TRBJ1-2, with no clear D. Trimming removed 5 bases from V and 9 bases from J, with 22 bases in between. The germline V gene has CDR1 SGHTA and CDR2 FQGNSA. The CDR3 loop spans 15 amino acids. The CDR3 nucleotides are TGTGCCAGCAGCCATTACGCCAATGGAGGACCGAGCTACACCTTC. This gives the protein CASSHYANGGPSYTF.

As concerns this clone: Other DNA sequences in this sample translate to the same CDR3. The V call is TRBV9, the J call TRBJ2-7; no definite D call. CDR3 length equals 14 residues. The germline gives CDR1 SGDLS, CDR2 YYNGEE. With 0 bases removed from V and 0 bases from J, the gap between germline ends came to 7 bases. CDR3 in DNA: TGTGCCAGCAGCGTAGGGCCTAGCTCCTACGAGCAGTACTTC. It specifies CASSVGPSSYEQYF. The entire variable domain, with the rest obtained from reference TRBV9 and TRBJ2-7, is as follows: DSGVTQTPKHLITATGQRVTLRCSPRSGDLSVYWYQQSLDQGLQFLIQYYNGEERAKGNILERFSAQQFPDLHSELNLSSLELGDSALYFCASSVGPSSYEQYFGPGTRLTVT.

The rearrangement links TRBV7-9 to TRBJ2-5; 7 bases align to TRBD2. V lost 5 bases to trimming and J lost 5 bases; unmatched junction nucleotides: 8. The germline gives CDR1 SEHNR, CDR2 FQNEAQ (reference sequence). The CDR3 runs to 14 residues. The CDR3 loop is CASSPGGLWETQYF. In DNA, the CDR3 is TGTGCCAGCAGCCCTGGGGGACTATGGGAGACCCAGTACTTC.

The V call is TRBV11-2, the J call TRBJ2-7; 8 nucleotides align to TRBD2. Germline-derived CDR1 and CDR2 are SGHAT and FQNNGV. The trim removed 1 base at V and 5 bases at J, leaving 10 bases unmatched. The CDR3 is made up of 16 amino acids. CDR3 amino acids: CASSLGLRGGWDEQYF. DNA for the CDR3: TGTGCCAGCAGCTTAGGTCTACGGGGGGGATGGGACGAGCAGTACTTC.

This chain connects TRBV1 to TRBJ2-5; TRBD2 is taken as the D call from the table, unchecked against the DNA. TRBV1 is flagged as a pseudogene. This CDR3 is 17 amino acids long. This chain's CDR3 is CTSSQDRSGGNQETQYF. Here the CDR3 DNA reads TGCACCAGCAGCCAAGATAGGAGCGGGGGGAACCAAGAGACCCAGTACTTC.

J is TRBJ2-3 and V is TRBV9, with 9 bases aligning to TRBD2. Germline-derived CDR1 and CDR2 are SGDLS and YYNGEE. The junction had 6 bases not matched to a gene; V was cut back by 0 bases and J by 1 base. This CDR3 comprises 17 residues. The CDR3 region is CASSVGLAGLRTDTQYF. For the CDR3, the DNA is TGTGCCAGCAGCGTAGGGCTAGCGGGGCTCCGCACAGATACGCAGTATTTT.

The chain links TRBV6-5 to TRBJ1-1; D gene uncertain. Per the germline V gene, CDR1 is MNHEY and CDR2 is SVGAGI. The CDR3 runs to 14 residues. V lost 6 bases and J 0 bases, leaving 11 bases between the germline ends. The CDR3 DNA follows: TGTGCCAGCAGCCCCCCTCGGTTGAACACTGAAGCTTTCTTT. Translated: CASSPPRLNTEAFF.

This chain joins TRBV6-5 and TRBJ1-1; tentatively, D is TRBD1 (5 bases). V was cut by 5 bases and J by 6 bases, with 16 bases left in between. This CDR3 comprises 14 residues. CDR1 MNHEY and CDR2 SVGAGI come from the germline V gene. The CDR3 sequence is CASSRTGVGAEAFF. In DNA form, the CDR3 reads TGTGCCAGCAGTAGAACAGGTGTGGGCGCTGAAGCTTTCTTT.

This chain connects TRBV6-5 to TRBJ1-1; D is perhaps TRBD1 (6 bases). The CDR3 covers 14 residues. CDR1 and CDR2 (germline): MNHEY, SVGAGI. V was shortened by 6 bases and J by 4 bases, with 15 bases between the two germline ends. The CDR3 sequence is CASRNPGVGTEAFF. Written as DNA, the CDR3 is TGTGCCAGCAGAAATCCAGGGGTTGGCACTGAAGCTTTCTTT.

This chain connects TRBV3-1 (or the pseudogene TRBV3-2) to TRBJ2-7; D possibly corresponds to TRBD2 (6 bases). This CDR3 is 18 amino acids long. V was cut by 1 base and J by 4 bases, with 23 bases left in between. Germline CDR1 LGHDT, CDR2 YNNKEL (reference sequence). CDR3 DNA sequence: TGTGCCAGCAGCCAAGTGACGTTGCGGGACTTGGGAAGATACGAGCAGTACTTC. Translation gives CASSQVTLRDLGRYEQYF.

The chain employs TRBV5-6 and TRBJ1-2; 8 bases match TRBD1. CDR1 SGHDT and CDR2 YYEEEE come from the germline V gene. There are 15 residues in the CDR3. J was trimmed by 2 bases and V by 3 bases; bases with no gene match: 6. The CDR3 bases are TGTGCCAGCAGCTGGGCGGACAGGGAGAACTATGGCTACACCTTC. Translation: CASSWADRENYGYTF. Drawing the rest from reference TRBV5-6 and TRBJ1-2, the complete variable domain is DAGVTQSPTHLIKTRGQQVTLRCSPKSGHDTVSWYQQALGQGPQFIFQYYEEEERQRGNFPDRFSGHQFPNYSSELNVNALLLGDSALYLCASSWADRENYGYTFGSGTRLTVV.

This clone was counted only a few times. The chain combines TRBV10-3 with TRBJ1-6; 9 nucleotides match TRBD1. The CDR3 extends over 16 amino acids. The ends lost 6 bases at V and 0 bases at J; junction bases unmatched: 3. Germline CDR1 reads ENHRY; CDR2 reads SYGVKD. CDR3 loop: CAIRGTGSSYNSPLHF. The CDR3 DNA reads TGTGCCATCAGAGGGACAGGGAGCTCCTATAATTCACCCCTCCACTTT.

V and J are TRBV10-3 and TRBJ2-7; TRBD1 is a possible D gene (6 bases). The V gene lost 0 bases and the J gene lost 12 bases, with 9 bases spanning the gap. This CDR3 contains 11 residues. Germline-derived CDR1 and CDR2 are ENHRY and SYGVKD. CDR3 sequence reads: CAISESHRVYF. CDR3 nucleotide sequence: TGTGCCATCAGTGAGTCGCACAGGGTGTACTTC.

This clone showed up just once. The V and J genes are TRBV10-3 and TRBJ2-7; 8 bases are a match to TRBD1. Trimming at V came to 10 bases and at J to 3 bases, leaving 11 bases not matched to a gene. Per germline, CDR1 ENHRY and CDR2 SYGVKD. This CDR3 has 14 amino acids. This CDR3 is CASADGTGVYEQYF. The CDR3 bases are TGTGCCAGCGCCGACGGGACAGGAGTCTACGAGCAGTACTTC.

This chain connects TRBV7-7 to TRBJ2-3, with 8 bases fitting TRBD1. This CDR3 has 16 residues. The germline gives CDR1 SSHAT, CDR2 FNYEAQ (reference sequence). V shed 5 bases and J 1 base; nucleotides not matched to a gene: 8. CDR3 region: CASSRGQGAGTDTQYF. The CDR3 nucleotides read TGTGCCAGCAGCAGGGGGCAGGGGGCAGGCACAGATACGCAGTATTTT.

This chain uses TRBV4-1 with TRBJ1-4, with 9 bases identical to TRBD1. Trimming removed 1 base from V and 8 bases from J; junction bases left unmatched: 20. This CDR3 contains 20 residues. CDR1 is MGHRA, CDR2 YSYEKL, per germline. The CDR3 here is CASSQARTGASGGVIEKLFF. Written as DNA, the CDR3 is TGCGCCAGCAGCCAAGCCCGGACAGGGGCCTCCGGGGGGGTGATAGAAAAACTGTTTTTT.

V and J are TRBV5-1 and TRBJ1-6; D possibly corresponds to TRBD1 (6 bases). V lost 1 base and J lost 6, with 23 bases in between. The CDR3 loop spans 19 amino acids. Germline loops: CDR1 SGHRS, CDR2 YFSETQ. This chain's CDR3 is CASSLPGQQTIIPNSPLHF. The CDR3 region has the DNA TGCGCCAGCAGCTTGCCTGGACAGCAAACTATTATACCTAATTCACCCCTCCACTTT.

This chain connects TRBV2 to TRBJ2-2; 7 nucleotides align to TRBD1. The ends lost 1 base at V and 5 bases at J; junction bases unmatched: 1. The CDR3 totals 14 residues. Germline V gives CDR1 SNHLY, CDR2 FYNNEI. For the CDR3, the DNA is TGTGCCAGCAGTGAAGTGGGACAGACCGGGGAGCTGTTTTTT. This gives the protein CASSEVGQTGELFF.

DNA of the CDR3: TGTGCCAGCAGCCTCGCCTACGAGCAGTACTTC. It specifies CASSLAYEQYF. The J gene is TRBJ2-7, the V gene TRBV9; D gene unclear. The germline V gene encodes CDR1 SGDLS and CDR2 YYNGEE. The length of the CDR3 is 11 residues. Trimming pared 4 bases from V and 2 bases from J, leaving 4 bases between.

The chain has TRBV27 and TRBJ1-1; D is unresolved. Trimming removed 5 bases at V and 2 bases at J, with 3 bases between. Germline lookup yields CDR1 MNHEY and CDR2 SMNVEV (reference sequence). The CDR3 is made up of 11 amino acids. CDR3 in amino acids: CASSRNTEAFF. CDR3 in DNA: TGTGCCAGCAGTCGTAACACTGAAGCTTTCTTT.

This sequence joins TRBV14 and TRBJ1-4; D remains ambiguous. The germline V gene has CDR1 SGHDN and CDR2 FVKESK. This CDR3 has 15 residues. Between the trimmed V and J ends, which lost 1 base and 7 bases, there was a span of 13 bases. The CDR3 DNA follows: TGTGCCAGCAGCCAAGGTCTCGGGAACACTGAAAAACTGTTTTTT. This translates into CASSQGLGNTEKLFF.

The chain joins TRBV21-1 to TRBJ2-5; the table gives TRBD2 as D, unverified against the DNA. TRBV21-1 is termed a pseudogene. The CDR3 loop spans 16 amino acids. The CDR3: CASSNASGGAGETQYF. The CDR3 DNA reads as TGTGCCAGCAGCAATGCAAGCGGGGGGGCCGGGGAGACCCAGTACTTC.

CDR3 loop: CASSRGTGLTETQYF. The CDR3, as DNA: TGTGCCAGCTCACGAGGGACAGGGCTGACGGAGACCCAGTACTTC. This chain uses TRBV18 with TRBJ2-5, with TRBD1 matching 9 bases. Germline V gene lookup returns CDR1 KGHSH and CDR2 LQKENI. The CDR3 is made up of 15 amino acids. V was pared by 4 bases and J by 5 bases, with 8 bases of the junction left unmatched.

This clone was recorded only once. The V call is TRBV5-1, the J call TRBJ1-6, with 7 bases matching TRBD1. The CDR3 extends over 14 amino acids. The germline V gene has CDR1 SGHRS and CDR2 YFSETQ. J lost 10 bases, V lost 4 bases, and 8 bases had no gene match. DNA for the CDR3: TGCGCCAGCAGCCCGGGACAGCAAGAATCACCCCTCCACTTT. The encoded protein is CASSPGQQESPLHF. Variable domain in full (rest from reference TRBV5-1 and TRBJ1-6): KAGVTQTPRYLIKTRGQQVTLSCSPISGHRSVSWYQQTPGQGLQFLFEYFSETQRNKGNFPGRFSGRQFSNSRSEMNVSTLELGDSALYLCASSPGQQESPLHFGNGTRLTVT.

This clone was seen a handful of times. Here the CDR3 DNA reads TGTGCCAGCAGTGGAGGCGGCAGGTCCGACGAGCAGTACTTC. This gives the protein CASSGGGRSDEQYF. The chain employs TRBV28 and TRBJ2-7, with D perhaps TRBD2 (5 bases). The CDR3 contains 14 residues. V was clipped by 5 bases and J by 5 bases, with 16 bases between them. CDR1 and CDR2 from the germline V gene are MDHEN and SYDVKM.

The rearrangement uses TRBV7-6 and TRBJ1-1, with 7 bases fitting TRBD1. Germline values: CDR1 SGHVS, CDR2 FNYEAQ. The CDR3 totals 15 residues. J lost 4 bases, V lost 5 bases, and 10 bases had no gene match. Written as DNA, the CDR3 is TGTGCCAGCAGCGCCTTCACAGGGGTCGGCACTGAAGCTTTCTTT. Translation gives CASSAFTGVGTEAFF.

V is TRBV28 and J is TRBJ1-6; D may be TRBD1 (5 bases). The CDR3 has 15 amino acids. The V gene lost 3 bases and the J gene lost 7 bases, with 13 bases spanning the gap. CDR1 and CDR2 from the germline V gene are MDHEN and SYDVKM. In nucleotides, the CDR3 is TGTGCCAGCAGTTTCAGGGCAGCTGGGAATTCACCCCTCCACTTT. Amino acid sequence: CASSFRAAGNSPLHF.

The chain recombines TRBV3-1 (or the pseudogene TRBV3-2) with TRBJ2-7; D is undetermined. This CDR3 spans 13 amino acids. Trimming cost V 4 bases and J 3 bases, with 10 bases left between them. The V gene's germline CDR1 is LGHDT and CDR2 YNNKEL (reference sequence). The CDR3 sequence is CASSPKVFYEQYF. The CDR3 DNA sequence: TGTGCCAGCAGCCCTAAAGTGTTCTACGAGCAGTACTTC.

This clone was counted once. The rearrangement links TRBV7-9 to TRBJ2-6; D uncertain. The V end was cut by 3 bases, the J end by 1 base, with 10 bases between. Germline V CDR1 and CDR2: SEHNR, FQNEAQ (reference sequence). The CDR3 has 16 amino acids. The CDR3 coding sequence is TGTGCCAGCAGCTTGAGGCGGCTGTCTGGGGCCAACGTCCTGACTTTC. Translating it yields CASSLRRLSGANVLTF.

The chain links TRBV4-2 to TRBJ2-4, with 7 bases that match TRBD1. Trimming cost V 2 bases and J 0 bases; bases outside gene matches: 7. The CDR3 is 17 amino acids. Germline CDR1 is LGHNA and CDR2 is YNFKEQ. Here the CDR3 reads CASSQSGTEIAKNIQYF. CDR3 in DNA: TGTGCCAGCAGCCAATCTGGGACAGAAATAGCCAAAAACATTCAGTACTTC.

The chain recombines TRBV13 with TRBJ1-2, with D perhaps matching TRBD1 (5 bases). Trimming took off 5 bases at V and 3 bases at J, with 22 bases between the two ends. Germline-derived CDR1 and CDR2 are PRHDT and FYEKMQ (reference sequence). This CDR3 is 17 amino acids long. CDR3 loop: CASSPSLSSTGDYGYTF. CDR3 bases: TGTGCCAGCAGCCCCTCCCTCAGTTCAACAGGAGACTATGGCTACACCTTC.